The next 25 T cell receptor beta chains were all read from a single sample in a study of T cell responses to AZD1222 COVID-19 vaccine. Produced via immunoSEQ multiplex PCR; TCRdb's table is partial and in-frame only. Of around 170,000 clones in the sample, 80% to 95% were seen once. Sequencing was performed on peripheral blood, taken 28 days after the second AZD1222 dose. These receptors were collected from an adult who received the AZD1222 COVID-19 vaccine.

The rearrangement uses TRBV7-2 and TRBJ1-5, with TRBD1 matching over 7 bases. CDR3 size: 15 residues. V was pared by 2 bases and J by 9 bases, with 10 bases of the junction left unmatched. Per germline, CDR1 SGHTA and CDR2 FQGNSA. CDR3 nucleotide sequence: TGTGCCAGCAGCTTAAACAGGGGAAAAAGTTCGCCCCAGCATTTT. Encoded protein: CASSLNRGKSSPQHF.

The chain is built from TRBV2 and TRBJ2-5; tentatively, D is TRBD1 (6 bases). From germline, CDR1 is SNHLY and CDR2 FYNNEI. The CDR3 is 13 amino acids. Trimming pared 6 bases from V and 1 base from J, leaving 9 bases between. CDR3 residues: CASSGQLQETQYF. CDR3 nucleotide sequence: TGTGCCAGCAGCGGACAGCTCCAAGAGACCCAGTACTTC.

The chain carries TRBV19 and TRBJ1-1; the D is unclear. Germline assignment: CDR1 LNHDA and CDR2 SQIVND (reference sequence). V was clipped by 7 bases and J by 9 bases, with 18 bases between them. This CDR3 comprises 13 residues. DNA of the CDR3: TGTGCCAGTATTCAGAGGATGTCACAGAAAGCTTTCTTT. It is translated as CASIQRMSQKAFF.

The chain uses TRBV18 and TRBJ1-4; the match to TRBD1 covers 9 bases. The CDR3 totals 13 residues. The J segment lost 8 bases and the V segment lost 4 bases, leaving 2 bases of the junction unmatched. Germline CDR1 reads KGHSH; CDR2 reads LQKENI. The CDR3, as DNA: TGTGCCAGCTCACGGGACAGGGACGAAAAACTGTTTTTT. Amino acid sequence: CASSRDRDEKLFF.

The CDR3 spells CSVGEPEAFF. In DNA, the CDR3 is TGCAGTGTAGGGGAGCCTGAAGCTTTCTTT. The V call is TRBV20-1, the J call TRBJ1-1; tentatively, D is TRBD1 (5 bases). Deletions cut 7 bases from V and 6 bases from J, with 9 bases between. This CDR3 region has 10 residues. Germline V gene lookup returns CDR1 DFQATT and CDR2 SNEGSKA (reference sequence).

The rearrangement links TRBV29-1 to TRBJ2-7, with a weak D call TRBD2 (5 bases). Germline V lookup: CDR1 SQVTM, CDR2 ANQGSEA. The CDR3 runs to 14 residues. Trimming stripped 5 bases from V and 3 bases from J, with 17 bases between. In DNA, the CDR3 is TGCAGCGTTTCTTTGGCAGCGGAGAACTACGAGCAGTACTTC. It encodes CSVSLAAENYEQYF.

The rearrangement uses TRBV7-2 and TRBJ2-7; 7 bases are a match to TRBD1. The CDR3 covers 14 residues. CDR1 is SGHTA and CDR2 is FQGNSA in the germline V gene. With V trimmed by 6 bases and J by 3 bases, 8 bases remained unmatched. The CDR3 spells CASRNRGGGYEQYF. CDR3 nucleotides: TGTGCCAGCAGGAACAGGGGTGGTGGCTACGAGCAGTACTTC.

Concerning this clone: Other DNA sequences in this sample translate to the same CDR3. CDR3 bases: TGTGCCAGCAGCCAGGGGACTAGCGGGGGGAATGAGCAGTTCTTC. Its translation is CASSQGTSGGNEQFF. The V gene is TRBV3-1 (or the pseudogene TRBV3-2), the J gene TRBJ2-1; TRBD2 matches at 15 bases. The V segment lost 3 bases and the J segment 7 bases; nucleotides outside the gene matches: 1. Germline loops: CDR1 LGHDT, CDR2 YNNKEL (reference sequence). This CDR3 is built from 15 residues.

A note on this clone: At the DNA level, this CDR3 is encoded by other sequences in the same sample as well. The chain combines TRBV5-1 with TRBJ2-3; the match to TRBD1 covers 7 bases. With 1 base clipped from V and 1 base from J, the junction kept 0 bases outside the gene matches. Germline lookup yields CDR1 SGHRS and CDR2 YFSETQ. The CDR3 covers 14 residues. For the CDR3, the DNA is TGCGCCAGCAGCTTGCAGGGGGGCACAGATACGCAGTATTTT. Amino acid sequence: CASSLQGGTDTQYF.

The chain links TRBV6-6 to TRBJ1-2; 8 bases line up with TRBD1. The CDR3 is made up of 13 amino acids. J lost 5 bases, V lost 6 bases, and 5 bases had no gene match. CDR1 is MNHNY, CDR2 SVGAGI, per germline (reference sequence). The CDR3 loop reads CASSGQGGYGYTF. CDR3 coding DNA: TGTGCCAGCAGCGGACAGGGAGGTTATGGCTACACCTTC.

The chain employs TRBV5-1 and TRBJ1-1; possibly TRBD1 for D (5 bases). In germline, CDR1 is SGHRS, CDR2 YFSETQ. V lost 4 bases and J lost 3, with 16 bases in between. CDR3 size: 15 residues. The CDR3 here is CASSPLGGRDTEAFF. The CDR3, as DNA: TGCGCCAGCAGCCCGCTTGGGGGTCGGGACACTGAAGCTTTCTTT.

This clone was seen only a few times. This chain links TRBV5-4 with TRBJ2-5; 7 nucleotides align to TRBD2. Trimming took 3 bases from V and 5 from J; bases not matched to a gene: 4. The CDR3 extends over 13 amino acids. Germline V lookup: CDR1 SGHNT, CDR2 YYREEE (reference sequence). The CDR3, as DNA: TGTGCCAGCAGCTCCGCCGGGGGGGAGACCCAGTACTTC. Translation: CASSSAGGETQYF.

The CDR3 here is CASGATGVHEQFF. DNA of the CDR3: TGTGCCAGCGGTGCGACAGGGGTTCATGAGCAGTTCTTC. The rearrangement uses TRBV28 and TRBJ2-1, with TRBD1 identical over 8 bases. The germline V gene has CDR1 MDHEN and CDR2 SYDVKM. This CDR3 has 13 residues. The trim removed 8 bases at V and 8 bases at J, leaving 8 bases unmatched.

The rearrangement joins TRBV5-1 to TRBJ1-2; TRBD1 matches 8 bases. Germline CDR1 is SGHRS and CDR2 is YFSETQ. V was pared by 4 bases and J by 7 bases, with 9 bases of the junction left unmatched. CDR3 length: 14 residues. The CDR3 spells CASSPTTGDVGYTF. In nucleotides, the CDR3 is TGCGCCAGCAGCCCCACGACAGGGGATGTTGGCTACACCTTC.

This clone occurred once. The rearrangement joins TRBV24-1 to TRBJ1-3, with D hard to call. Germline assignment: CDR1 KGHDR and CDR2 SFDVKD. This CDR3 is built from 16 residues. V gave up 10 bases and J gave up 0 bases, with 18 bases separating them. This CDR3 reads CATVLEHLDSGNTIYF. The CDR3 nucleotides are TGTGCCACGGTTCTAGAACACCTCGACTCTGGAAACACCATATATTTT.

The genes are TRBV14 and TRBJ2-1; TRBD2 aligns across 13 bases. The germline V gene encodes CDR1 SGHDN and CDR2 FVKESK. The CDR3 is 15 residues long. V lost 3 bases to trimming and J lost 9 bases; unmatched junction nucleotides: 5. CDR3 region: CASSHTSGRAGEQFF. The CDR3 bases are TGTGCCAGCAGCCATACTAGCGGGAGGGCTGGTGAGCAGTTCTTC.

This rearrangement joins TRBV18 to TRBJ2-5; D not resolved. The CDR3 is made up of 13 amino acids. Trimming shortened V by 6 bases and J by 2 bases, and 10 bases separated the two germline ends. Per the germline V gene, CDR1 is KGHSH and CDR2 is LQKENI. The CDR3 loop reads CASSPIPQETQYF. The DNA for the CDR3 is TGTGCCAGCTCCCCCATACCTCAAGAGACCCAGTACTTC. The variable domain in full, completed from reference TRBV18 and TRBJ2-5, reads NAGVMQNPRHLVRRRGQEARLRCSPMKGHSHVYWYRQLPEEGLKFMVYLQKENIIDESGMPKERFSAEFPKEGPSILRIQQVVRGDSAAYFCASSPIPQETQYFGPGTRLLVL.

The chain joins TRBV11-2 to TRBJ2-5; TRBD2 aligns across 13 bases. Trimming took 3 bases from V and 7 from J; bases not matched to a gene: 14. Germline V lookup: CDR1 SGHAT, CDR2 FQNNGV. The CDR3 is 18 amino acids. The chain's CDR3 is CASSFPAGTSGVDRTQYF. The CDR3 nucleotides are TGTGCCAGCAGCTTCCCCGCCGGGACTAGCGGGGTGGATAGGACCCAGTACTTC.

The chain couples TRBV7-2 to TRBJ1-2; D not resolved. Per the germline V gene, CDR1 is SGHTA and CDR2 is FQGNSA. V lost 5 bases, J lost 5 bases, and 18 bases lay in between. CDR3 length equals 15 residues. The CDR3 sequence is CASSLPDQGGYGYTF. CDR3 bases: TGTGCCAGCAGCCTCCCAGACCAAGGAGGGTATGGCTACACCTTC. Full variable domain (missing parts from reference TRBV7-2 and TRBJ1-2): GAGVSQSPSNKVTEKGKDVELRCDPISGHTALYWYRQSLGQGLEFLIYFQGNSAPDKSGLPSDRFSAERTGGSVSTLTIQRTQQEDSAVYLCASSLPDQGGYGYTFGSGTRLTVV.

The chain carries TRBV7-3 and TRBJ2-2; 7 positions agree with TRBD1. V was pared by 2 bases and J by 3 bases, with 0 bases of the junction left unmatched. This CDR3 region has 14 residues. In germline, CDR1 is SGHTA, CDR2 FQGTGA. The CDR3: CASSLGTDTGELFF. The CDR3 nucleotides read TGTGCCAGCAGCTTAGGGACAGACACCGGGGAGCTGTTTTTT.

This clone appeared once. The J gene is TRBJ1-5, the V gene TRBV5-6, with D unresolved. With 6 bases removed from V and 1 base from J, the gap between germline ends came to 11 bases. Germline V lookup: CDR1 SGHDT, CDR2 YYEEEE. There are 14 residues in the CDR3. In DNA, the CDR3 is TGTGCCAGCACCCTTTTAGGGAGCAATCAGCCCCAGCATTTT. It is translated as CASTLLGSNQPQHF.

The chain uses TRBV5-1 and TRBJ1-1; D not certain. The CDR3 runs 14 residues. Germline CDR1 is SGHRS and CDR2 is YFSETQ. The V gene lost 6 bases and the J gene lost 1 base, with 13 bases spanning the gap. CDR3 DNA sequence: TGCGCCAGCAAGAAAGGTACAGAGAACACTGAAGCTTTCTTT. Its protein product is CASKKGTENTEAFF.

This clone was detected once. The chain recombines TRBV11-2 with TRBJ2-6; D call uncertain. Trimming cost V 2 bases and J 0 bases, with 5 bases left between them. There are 15 residues in the CDR3. CDR1 and CDR2 from the germline V gene are SGHAT and FQNNGV. CDR3 in DNA: TGTGCCAGCAGCTTACGACACTCTGGGGCCAACGTCCTGACTTTC. This encodes CASSLRHSGANVLTF.

This chain joins TRBV28 and TRBJ2-4; no clear D gene. The CDR3 extends over 17 amino acids. Trimming removed 4 bases at V and 0 bases at J, with 16 bases between. Germline CDR1 reads MDHEN; CDR2 reads SYDVKM. This chain's CDR3 is CASSSPILPLAKNIQYF. CDR3 nucleotide sequence: TGTGCCAGCAGTTCCCCGATCCTTCCTCTAGCCAAAAACATTCAGTACTTC.

V is TRBV6-5 and J is TRBJ1-2; 7 bases are a match to TRBD1. This CDR3 is 15 amino acids long. CDR1 and CDR2 from the germline V gene are MNHEY and SVGAGI. Trimming at V came to 2 bases and at J to 4 bases, leaving 7 bases not matched to a gene. This CDR3 reads CASSYPSGGVYGYTF. CDR3 in DNA: TGTGCCAGCAGTTACCCGTCAGGGGGGGTCTATGGCTACACCTTC.